The 2 T cell receptor beta chains listed next were all sequenced from one sample in a study of a mutant IDH1 vaccine in newly diagnosed glioma. Time point described: week 11, during vaccination. The content of each vaccine dose was 300 ug of mutant IDH1 20-mer peptide, and topical imiquimod accompanied it. These receptors are not linked to any known antigen. Sequenced by immunoSEQ multiplex PCR; TCRdb stores in-frame clones only, minus some. Of 50,000 to 75,000 clones listed, over 70% were seen once; the top ten hold 5.5% to 7%. This specimen was PBMCs, taken from a glioma patient whose treatment included an IDH1 peptide vaccine. These receptors all stem from a man aged 45-65 years with glioma.

The V call is TRBV7-9, the J call TRBJ2-7; 8 bases line up with TRBD2. The germline V gene has CDR1 SEHNR and CDR2 FQNEAQ (reference sequence). Germline trimming cut 7 bases from V and 6 bases from J; bases unmatched to any gene: 14. This CDR3 is 15 amino acids long. The CDR3 nucleotides read TGTGCCAGCACCCTTCCGGGACTAGGCTCTTCCGAGCAGTACTTC. Translated: CASTLPGLGSSEQYF.

This clone was observed once. This chain connects TRBV5-1 to TRBJ2-1; TRBD1 matches at 7 bases. J lost 7 bases, V lost 4 bases, and 5 bases had no gene match. The germline V gene encodes CDR1 SGHRS and CDR2 YFSETQ. This CDR3 comprises 13 residues. The chain's CDR3 is CASSTTGINEQFF. CDR3 in DNA: TGCGCCAGCAGCACGACAGGGATTAATGAGCAGTTCTTC.